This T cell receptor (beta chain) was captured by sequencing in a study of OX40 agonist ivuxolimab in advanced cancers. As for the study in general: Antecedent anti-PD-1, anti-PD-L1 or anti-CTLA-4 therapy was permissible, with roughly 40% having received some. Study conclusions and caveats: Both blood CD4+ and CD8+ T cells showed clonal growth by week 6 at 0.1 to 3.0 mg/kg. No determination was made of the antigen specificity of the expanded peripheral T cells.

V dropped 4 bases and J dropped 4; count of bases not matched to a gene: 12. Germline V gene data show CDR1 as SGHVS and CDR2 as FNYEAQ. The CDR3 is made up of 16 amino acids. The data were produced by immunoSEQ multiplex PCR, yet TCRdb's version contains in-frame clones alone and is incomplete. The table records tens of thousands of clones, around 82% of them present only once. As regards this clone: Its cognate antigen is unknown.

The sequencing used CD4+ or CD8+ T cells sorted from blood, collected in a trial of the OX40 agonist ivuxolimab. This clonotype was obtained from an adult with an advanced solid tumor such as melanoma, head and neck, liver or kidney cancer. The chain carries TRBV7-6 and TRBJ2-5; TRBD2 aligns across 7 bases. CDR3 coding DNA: TGTGCCAGCAGCTCCCCCGGGGCGGGGGAGACAGAGACCCAGTACTTC. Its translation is CASSSPGAGETETQYF.